Listed below are T cell receptor beta chains from one sample, sequenced in a study of T cell responses to AZD1222 COVID-19 vaccine. TCRdb keeps only in-frame clones here, not all; method: immunoSEQ multiplex PCR. The sample has some 120,000 clones, roughly 86% seen once; the top ten hold about 3%. The material sequenced was peripheral blood, taken 28 days after the second AZD1222 dose. The receptors stem from an adult who received the AZD1222 COVID-19 vaccine. Both conserved end residues are part of each CDR3.

V gene	J gene	CDR3 protein
TRBV30	TRBJ1-5	CAWNLDSPNQPQHF
TRBV2	TRBJ2-3	CASSEASGSDTQYF
TRBV13	TRBJ1-1	CASSHIRGRAEAFF
TRBV6-5	TRBJ2-7	CASRLPGQGSYEQYF
TRBV12-3/TRBV12-4	TRBJ2-7	CASSTGVEQYF
TRBV28	TRBJ1-2	CAAAGTGLIYGYTF
TRBV5-5	TRBJ1-4	CASSPGLSNEKLFF
TRBV11-3	TRBJ2-2	CASSLAVFLAGGSTGELFF
TRBV19	TRBJ1-6	CASSLDGNNSPLHF
TRBV4-3	TRBJ2-7	CASSQDYTSGDTYEQYF
TRBV29-1	TRBJ1-1	CSVEYGPEAFF
TRBV2	TRBJ1-5	CASSGGWGQPQHF
TRBV6-1	TRBJ1-4	CASSEGRGINEKLFF
TRBV5-4	TRBJ1-6	CASSLDYSPLHF
TRBV5-1	TRBJ2-7	CASGVSALSYEQYF
TRBV7-2	TRBJ1-5	CASSLDSTGNQPQHF
TRBV29-1	TRBJ2-2	CSVEDLEKSTGELFF
TRBV6-5	TRBJ1-4	CASNRRQGEKLFF
TRBV5-1	TRBJ1-1	CASSPTGGRDEAFF
TRBV4-1	TRBJ2-3	CASSPPSGTRTDTQYF
TRBV3-1/TRBV3-2	TRBJ1-1	CASSQTITEAFF
TRBV7-3	TRBJ2-2	CASSLLAGGNGELFF
TRBV20-1	TRBJ1-2	CSASPKLSYTF
TRBV13	TRBJ2-4	CASSRTKGLAENIQYF
TRBV6-5	TRBJ2-1	CASDRPADEQFF
TRBV6-2/TRBV6-3	TRBJ2-7	CASSYLAQSYEQYF
TRBV6-5	TRBJ1-1	CASNGQMNTEAFF
TRBV9	TRBJ2-1	CASSVGSALDNEQFF
TRBV4-1	TRBJ2-1	CASSQDDQPSSYNEQFF
TRBV5-1	TRBJ2-5	CASSSSVGGGETQYF
TRBV6-2/TRBV6-3	TRBJ2-6	CASSSVSGANVLTF
TRBV20-1	TRBJ1-1	CSASSPQGGEAFF
TRBV6-5	TRBJ1-2	CASSTDRATNYGYTF
TRBV27	NA	CASSLSRTGGSYEQYF
TRBV10-3	TRBJ2-5	CAISEGSRTQYF
TRBV5-1	TRBJ2-1	CASSFRPQPYNEQFF
TRBV5-4	TRBJ2-2	CASSPPMRTGELFF
TRBV15	TRBJ2-3	CATSNPSSTDTQYF
TRBV6-5	TRBJ2-3	CASSQKPEADTQYF
TRBV27	TRBJ2-2	CASSPTGASTGELFF